A selection of T cell receptor beta chains follows, all from one sample in a study of regulatory T cells in long-lasting Graves disease. TCRdb re-called the multiplex PCR reads through MiXCR, storing one row per CDR3 protein. The sample lists hundreds of thousands of distinct CDR3 sequences, roughly 15% occurring once. This sample also belongs to another study, concerning T cells in Graves' hyperthyroidism and ophthalmopathy.

The sample here was peripheral blood mononuclear cells (PBMCs), taken at new diagnosis, from a patient treated with antithyroid drugs. The receptors shown here come from a woman aged 30 to 39 with Graves disease. CDR3s include the opening cysteine and the closing phenylalanine or tryptophan. D genes are given only for firm matches. Size is omitted from some rows. Given values are once, few, many or a class for expanded clones.

j_call | v_call | clone_size | d_call | cdr3_aa | cdr3_nt
TRBJ2-1 | TRBV3-1 | few | - | CASSQELGSNEQFF | TGTGCCAGCAGCCAAGAGCTGGGTTCCAATGAGCAGTTCTTC
TRBJ2-7 | TRBV29-1 | - | TRBD1 | CSVDSGQGGYEQYF | TGCAGCGTTGATTCGGGACAGGGGGGTTACGAGCAGTACTTC
TRBJ2-3 | TRBV27 | many | TRBD2 | CASNPGGGADTQYF | TGTGCCAGCAACCCGGGAGGAGGGGCAGATACGCAGTATTTT
TRBJ2-5 | TRBV6-5 | many | TRBD2 | CASSSASGIETQYF | TGTGCCAGCAGTTCCGCTAGCGGGATAGAGACCCAGTACTTC
TRBJ2-1 | TRBV20-1 | many | - | CSARELGTPTNEQFF | TGCAGTGCTAGAGAACTCGGGACTCCGACCAATGAGCAGTTCTTC
TRBJ1-2 | TRBV7-6 | many | - | CASSLAGGAYGYTF | TGTGCCAGCAGCTTAGCAGGTGGGGCCTATGGCTACACCTTC
TRBJ2-7 | TRBV7-8 | many | TRBD2 | CASSLVVGGPYEQYF | TGTGCCAGCAGCTTAGTCGTGGGAGGGCCCTACGAGCAGTACTTC
TRBJ1-3 | TRBV20-1 | - | - | CSAPPRNSLSGNTIYF | TGCAGTGCTCCCCCTCGGAACAGTCTCTCTGGAAACACCATATATTTT
TRBJ1-2 | TRBV12-5 | - | - | CASALGVYGYTF | TGTGCTAGTGCTCTGGGGGTCTATGGCTACACCTTC
TRBJ1-4 | TRBV14 | - | - | CASSQEWQDNEKLFF | TGTGCCAGCAGCCAAGAATGGCAGGACAATGAAAAACTGTTTTTT
TRBJ1-2 | TRBV6-1 | many | TRBD1 | CASSPDRVFGYTF | TGTGCCAGCAGTCCTGACAGGGTCTTTGGCTACACCTTC
TRBJ1-6 | TRBV4-1 | few | - | CASSQGRALNSPLHF | TGCGCCAGCAGCCAAGGAAGGGCTTTGAATTCACCCCTCCACTTT